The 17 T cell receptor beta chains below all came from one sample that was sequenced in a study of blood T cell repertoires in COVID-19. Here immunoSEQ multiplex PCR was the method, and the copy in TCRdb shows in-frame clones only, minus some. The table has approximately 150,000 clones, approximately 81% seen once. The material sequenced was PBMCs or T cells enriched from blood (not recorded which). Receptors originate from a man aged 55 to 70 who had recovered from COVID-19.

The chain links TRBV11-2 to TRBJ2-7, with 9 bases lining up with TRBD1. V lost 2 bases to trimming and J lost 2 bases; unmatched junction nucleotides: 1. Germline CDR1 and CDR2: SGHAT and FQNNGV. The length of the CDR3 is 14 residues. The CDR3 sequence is CASSLRDRAYEQYF. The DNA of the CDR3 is TGTGCCAGCAGCTTACGGGACAGGGCCTACGAGCAGTACTTC.

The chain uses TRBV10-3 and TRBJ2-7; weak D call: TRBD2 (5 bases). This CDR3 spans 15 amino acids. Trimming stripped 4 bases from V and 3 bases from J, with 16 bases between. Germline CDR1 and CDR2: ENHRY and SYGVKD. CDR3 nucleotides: TGTGCCATCAGTGGAGGGTTGGAAGTAATCTACGAGCAGTACTTC. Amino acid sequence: CAISGGLEVIYEQYF.

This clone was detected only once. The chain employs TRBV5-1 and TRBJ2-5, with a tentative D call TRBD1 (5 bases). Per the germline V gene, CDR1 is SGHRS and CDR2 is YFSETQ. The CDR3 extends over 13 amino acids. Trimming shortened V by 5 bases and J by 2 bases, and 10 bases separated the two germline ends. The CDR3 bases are TGCGCCAGCAGTCCGGACATACAAGAGACCCAGTACTTC. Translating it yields CASSPDIQETQYF.

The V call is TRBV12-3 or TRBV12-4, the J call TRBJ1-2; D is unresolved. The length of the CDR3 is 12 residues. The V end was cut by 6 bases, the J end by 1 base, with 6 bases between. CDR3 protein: CASRAVNYGYTF. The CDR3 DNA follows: TGTGCCAGCAGGGCGGTTAACTATGGCTACACCTTC.

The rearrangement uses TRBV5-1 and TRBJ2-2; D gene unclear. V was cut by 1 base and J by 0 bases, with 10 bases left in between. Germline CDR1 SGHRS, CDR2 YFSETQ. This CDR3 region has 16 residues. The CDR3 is CASSLRGSANTGELFF. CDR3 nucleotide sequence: TGCGCCAGCAGCTTGAGAGGATCAGCGAACACCGGGGAGCTGTTTTTT.

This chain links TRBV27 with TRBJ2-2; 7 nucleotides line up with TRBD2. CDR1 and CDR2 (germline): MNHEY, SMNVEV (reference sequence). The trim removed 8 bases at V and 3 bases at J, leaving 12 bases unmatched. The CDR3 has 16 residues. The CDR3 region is CASGPPWGRDTGELFF. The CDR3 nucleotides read TGTGCCAGCGGCCCCCCTTGGGGGAGGGACACCGGGGAGCTGTTTTTT.

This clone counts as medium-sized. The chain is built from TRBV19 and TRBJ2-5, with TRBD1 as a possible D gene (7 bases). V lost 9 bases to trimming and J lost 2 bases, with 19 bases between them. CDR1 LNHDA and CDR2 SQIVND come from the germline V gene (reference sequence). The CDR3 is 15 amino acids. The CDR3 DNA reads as TGTGCCAGCCGAGGGGGCAGGGGGGTACAAGAGACCCAGTACTTC. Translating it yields CASRGGRGVQETQYF.

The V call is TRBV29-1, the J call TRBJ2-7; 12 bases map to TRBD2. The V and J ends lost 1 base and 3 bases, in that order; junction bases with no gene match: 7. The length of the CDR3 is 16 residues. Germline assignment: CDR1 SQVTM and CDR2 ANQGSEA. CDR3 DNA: TGCAGCGTTGAAGGACTAGCGGGAGTGGGGTTCTACGAGCAGTACTTC. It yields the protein CSVEGLAGVGFYEQYF.

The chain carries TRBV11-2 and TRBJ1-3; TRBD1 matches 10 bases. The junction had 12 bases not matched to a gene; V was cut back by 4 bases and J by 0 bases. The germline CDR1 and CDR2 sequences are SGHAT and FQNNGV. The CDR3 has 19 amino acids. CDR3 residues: CASSSASGTGDYSGNTIYF. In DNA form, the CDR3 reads TGTGCCAGCAGCTCCGCTTCCGGGACAGGGGATTACTCTGGAAACACCATATATTTT.

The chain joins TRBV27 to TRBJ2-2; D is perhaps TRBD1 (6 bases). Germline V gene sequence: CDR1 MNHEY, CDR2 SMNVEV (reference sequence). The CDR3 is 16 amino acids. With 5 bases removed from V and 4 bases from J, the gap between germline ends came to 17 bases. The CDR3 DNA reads TGTGCCAGCAGTCCCAGATTGGGGGCGGTCACCGGGGAGCTGTTTTTT. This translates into CASSPRLGAVTGELFF.

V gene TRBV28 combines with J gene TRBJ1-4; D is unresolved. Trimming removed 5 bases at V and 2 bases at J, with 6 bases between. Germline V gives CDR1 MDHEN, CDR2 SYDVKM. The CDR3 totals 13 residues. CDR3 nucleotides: TGTGCCAGCAGTCCGCGGACTAATGAAAAACTGTTTTTT. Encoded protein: CASSPRTNEKLFF.

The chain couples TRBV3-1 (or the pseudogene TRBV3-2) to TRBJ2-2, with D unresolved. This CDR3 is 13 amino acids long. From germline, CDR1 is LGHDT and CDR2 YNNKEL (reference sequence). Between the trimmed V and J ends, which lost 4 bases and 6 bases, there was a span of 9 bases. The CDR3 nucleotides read TGTGCCAGCAGCCTAAACCTAGCCGGGGAGCTGTTTTTT. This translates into CASSLNLAGELFF.

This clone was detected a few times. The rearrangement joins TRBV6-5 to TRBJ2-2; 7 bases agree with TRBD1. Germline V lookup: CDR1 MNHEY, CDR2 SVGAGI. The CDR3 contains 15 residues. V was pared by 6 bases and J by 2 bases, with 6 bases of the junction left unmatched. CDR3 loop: CASRPGTDNTGELFF. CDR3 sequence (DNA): TGTGCCAGCAGGCCCGGGACAGATAACACCGGGGAGCTGTTTTTT.

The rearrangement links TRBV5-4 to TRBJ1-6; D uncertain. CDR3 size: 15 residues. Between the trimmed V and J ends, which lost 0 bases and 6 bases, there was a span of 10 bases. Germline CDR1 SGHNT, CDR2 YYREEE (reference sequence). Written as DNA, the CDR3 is TGTGCCAGCAGCTTGGACCAGGTTTTTAATTCACCCCTCCACTTT. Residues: CASSLDQVFNSPLHF.

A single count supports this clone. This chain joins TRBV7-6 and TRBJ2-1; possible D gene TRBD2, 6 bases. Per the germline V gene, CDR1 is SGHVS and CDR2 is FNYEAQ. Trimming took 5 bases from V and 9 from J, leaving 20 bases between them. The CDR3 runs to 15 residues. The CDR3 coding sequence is TGTGCCAGCAGCCGGGGGATACCCCCAAGCACTGAGCAGTTCTTC. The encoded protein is CASSRGIPPSTEQFF.

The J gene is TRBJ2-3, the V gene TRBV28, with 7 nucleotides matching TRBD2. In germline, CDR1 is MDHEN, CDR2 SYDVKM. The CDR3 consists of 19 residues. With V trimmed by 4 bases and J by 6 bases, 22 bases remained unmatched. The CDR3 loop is CASSSPAPGTGGGLDTQYF. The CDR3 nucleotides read TGTGCCAGCAGTTCCCCCGCCCCGGGGACGGGAGGAGGTTTGGATACGCAGTATTTT.

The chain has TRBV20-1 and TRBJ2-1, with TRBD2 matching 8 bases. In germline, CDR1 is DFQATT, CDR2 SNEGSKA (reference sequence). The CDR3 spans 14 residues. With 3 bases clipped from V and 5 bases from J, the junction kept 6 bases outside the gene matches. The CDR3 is CSASFGRADNEQFF. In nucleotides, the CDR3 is TGCAGTGCTAGTTTCGGGAGGGCCGACAATGAGCAGTTCTTC.